This T cell receptor beta chain was obtained from a study of cytomegalovirus exposure and HLA in healthy donors. This clone was observed a handful of times. Its antigen remains unknown. Measured with immunoSEQ multiplex PCR; TCRdb has only the in-frame clones, and not every one. The sample has some 270,000 clones; about 86% are singletons. Findings and caveats of the study: The tendency of first-cohort TCR clusters to co-occur in the 120 or so validation repertoires was the finding of a later analysis. Cytomegalovirus association was assigned to 170 or so TCR beta chains. Rarity marked most TCR sequences, yet some public TCRs occurred in many donors. With high specificity and sensitivity, the classifier reportedly diagnosed cytomegalovirus status.

Germline-derived CDR1 and CDR2 are MNHNY and SVGAGI (reference sequence). After removal of 5 bases from V and 3 bases from J, the junction contained 7 bases not matched to a gene. The CDR3 has 14 residues. The V and J genes are TRBV6-6 and TRBJ2-7; 7 bases are shared with TRBD1. Material for sequencing was PBMCs. This sequence originates from a woman younger than 30 in good health and CMV-seronegative. In nucleotides, the CDR3 is TGTGCCAGCAGTCCCCGACAGGGATTCTACGAGCAGTACTTC. Translated, it gives CASSPRQGFYEQYF.